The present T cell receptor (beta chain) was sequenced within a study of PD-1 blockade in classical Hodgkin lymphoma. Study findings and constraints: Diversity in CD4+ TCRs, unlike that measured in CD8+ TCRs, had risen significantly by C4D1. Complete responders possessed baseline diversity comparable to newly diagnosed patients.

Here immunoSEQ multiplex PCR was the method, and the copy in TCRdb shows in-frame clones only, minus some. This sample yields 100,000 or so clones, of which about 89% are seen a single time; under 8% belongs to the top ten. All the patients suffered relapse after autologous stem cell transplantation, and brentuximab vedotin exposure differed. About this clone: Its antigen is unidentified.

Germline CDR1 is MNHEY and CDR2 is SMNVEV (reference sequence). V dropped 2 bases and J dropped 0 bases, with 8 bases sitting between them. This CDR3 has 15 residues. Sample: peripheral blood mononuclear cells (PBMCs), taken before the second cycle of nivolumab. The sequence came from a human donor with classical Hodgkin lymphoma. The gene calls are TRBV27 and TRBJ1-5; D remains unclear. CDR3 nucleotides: TGTGCCAGCAGTTTAGACGGGTATAGCAATCAGCCCCAGCATTTT. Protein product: CASSLDGYSNQPQHF.